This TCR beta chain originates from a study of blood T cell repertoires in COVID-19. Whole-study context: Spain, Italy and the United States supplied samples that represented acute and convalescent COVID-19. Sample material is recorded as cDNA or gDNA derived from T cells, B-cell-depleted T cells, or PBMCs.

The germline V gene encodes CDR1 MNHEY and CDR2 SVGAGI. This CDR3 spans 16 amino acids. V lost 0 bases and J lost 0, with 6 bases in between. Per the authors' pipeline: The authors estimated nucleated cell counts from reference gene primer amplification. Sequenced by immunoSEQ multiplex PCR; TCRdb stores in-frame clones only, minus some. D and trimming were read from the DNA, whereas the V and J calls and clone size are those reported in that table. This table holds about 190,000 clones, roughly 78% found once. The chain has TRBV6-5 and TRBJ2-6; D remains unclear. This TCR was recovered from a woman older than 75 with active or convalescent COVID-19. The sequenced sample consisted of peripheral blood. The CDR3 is CASSYSARSGANVLTF. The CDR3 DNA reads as TGTGCCAGCAGTTACTCCGCGCGCTCTGGGGCCAACGTCCTGACTTTC.